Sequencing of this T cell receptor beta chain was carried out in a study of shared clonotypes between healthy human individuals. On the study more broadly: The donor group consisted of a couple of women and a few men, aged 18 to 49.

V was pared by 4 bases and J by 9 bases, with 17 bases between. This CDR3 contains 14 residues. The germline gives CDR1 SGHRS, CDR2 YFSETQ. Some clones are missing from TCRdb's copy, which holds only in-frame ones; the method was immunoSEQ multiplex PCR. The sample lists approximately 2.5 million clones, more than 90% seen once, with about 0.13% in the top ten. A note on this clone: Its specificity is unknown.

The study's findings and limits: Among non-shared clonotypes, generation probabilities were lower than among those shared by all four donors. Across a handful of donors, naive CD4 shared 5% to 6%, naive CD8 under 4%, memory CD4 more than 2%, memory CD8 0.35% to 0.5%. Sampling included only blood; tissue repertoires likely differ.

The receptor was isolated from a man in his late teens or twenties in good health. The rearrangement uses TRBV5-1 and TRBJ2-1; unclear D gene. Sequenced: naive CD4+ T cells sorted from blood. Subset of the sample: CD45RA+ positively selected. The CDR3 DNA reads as TGCGCCAGCAGCCGAGACTCCCAGGCCCTTGAGCAGTTCTTC. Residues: CASSRDSQALEQFF.